This TCR beta chain was sequenced for a study of untreated major depressive disorder. The method was immunoSEQ multiplex PCR; TCRdb's version includes in-frame clones alone and lacks a portion of them. The sample lists 20,000 to 25,000 clones, approximately 89% occurring once. In germline, CDR1 is MDHEN, CDR2 SYDVKM. The length of the CDR3 is 15 residues. The V segment lost 6 bases and the J segment 4 bases; nucleotides outside the gene matches: 10. Excluded: major illness, comorbidity, regular medication, drug use, over 100 g alcohol weekly. Sample: CD4+ T cells from PBMCs. This receptor was taken from a woman aged 25 to 39 in good health. The chain has TRBV28 and TRBJ2-5, with 8 bases aligning to TRBD2. The CDR3 loop reads CASSIKAGGIETQYF. In DNA form, the CDR3 reads TGTGCCAGCAGCATAAAGGCGGGGGGCATAGAGACCCAGTACTTC. Filled out from reference TRBV28 and TRBJ2-5, the complete variable domain reads DVKVTQSSRYLVKRTGEKVFLECVQDMDHENMFWYRQDPGLGLRLIYFSYDVKMKEKGDIPEGYSVSREKKERFSLILESASTNQTSMYLCASSIKAGGIETQYFGPGTRLLVL.